The 31 T cell receptor beta chains below were found in one sample sequenced in a study of shared clonotypes between healthy human individuals. TCRdb keeps only in-frame clones here, not all; method: immunoSEQ multiplex PCR. The sample lists millions of clones; around nine tenths were seen once. Sequencing was performed on naive CD4+ T cells sorted from blood. The subset was: CD45RA+ positively selected. These receptors were collected from a young man in good health.

The chain recombines TRBV28 with TRBJ1-1; unclear D gene. Looked up from germline, CDR1 is MDHEN and CDR2 is SYDVKM. CDR3 length equals 13 residues. The germline V and J ends were trimmed by 6 bases and 10 bases, with 18 bases remaining between them. As DNA, the CDR3 is TGTGCCAGCAGCCTCAGGAGGGAGAGGTCAGCTTTCTTT. Its translation is CASSLRRERSAFF.

The V gene is TRBV5-6, the J gene TRBJ2-1; D is unclear. Per germline, CDR1 SGHDT and CDR2 YYEEEE. Trimming took off 1 base at V and 7 bases at J, with 15 bases between the two ends. CDR3 length equals 15 residues. The CDR3 sequence is CASSLSLRSSNEQFF. The CDR3 region has the DNA TGTGCCAGCAGCTTGAGCTTGCGGTCCTCGAATGAGCAGTTCTTC.

V gene TRBV29-1 combines with J gene TRBJ2-7; D unresolved. Trimming cost V 0 bases and J 4 bases, with 4 bases left between them. The germline gives CDR1 SQVTM, CDR2 ANQGSEA. The CDR3 is 11 amino acids. CDR3 DNA: TGCAGCGTTGAAGAGGCGTACGAGCAGTACTTC. This gives the protein CSVEEAYEQYF.

A note on this clone: The sample has other DNA sequences that encode this CDR3 too. The J gene is TRBJ1-3, the V gene TRBV6-5; D uncertain. Looked up from germline, CDR1 is MNHEY and CDR2 is SVGAGI. Trimming took off 4 bases at V and 0 bases at J, with 4 bases between the two ends. The CDR3 spans 13 residues. This chain's CDR3 is CASSLDSGNTIYF. CDR3 DNA sequence: TGTGCCAGCAGTTTGGACTCTGGAAACACCATATATTTT.

The chain employs TRBV6-5 and TRBJ2-7, with TRBD1 matching over 11 bases. Germline CDR1 reads MNHEY; CDR2 reads SVGAGI. This CDR3 contains 15 residues. V dropped 0 bases and J dropped 8; count of bases not matched to a gene: 6. As DNA, the CDR3 is TGTGCCAGCAGTTACTCGAGGACAGGGGGCGAAAAGCAGTACTTC. Protein sequence: CASSYSRTGGEKQYF.

V and J are TRBV5-5 and TRBJ2-2; TRBD1 matches at 7 bases. Germline V gene data show CDR1 as SGHKS and CDR2 as YYEKEE (reference sequence). The length of the CDR3 is 16 residues. Trimming removed 0 bases from V and 2 bases from J; junction bases left unmatched: 4. CDR3 residues: CASSLGQGDNTGELFF. The CDR3 DNA reads as TGTGCCAGCAGCTTGGGTCAGGGGGATAACACCGGGGAGCTGTTTTTT.

V usage is TRBV30 and J usage is TRBJ2-5, with D possibly TRBD2 on 5 matching bases. V was shortened by 1 base and J by 9 bases, with 15 bases between the two germline ends. There are 13 residues in the CDR3. Germline CDR1 GTSNPN, CDR2 SVGIG (reference sequence). The DNA for the CDR3 is TGTGCCTGGAGTGGGGCGGTCCAGGAGGCCCAGTACTTC. Translated, it gives CAWSGAVQEAQYF. Variable domain in full (rest from reference TRBV30 and TRBJ2-5): SQTIHQWPATLVQPVGSPLSLECTVEGTSNPNLYWYRQAAGRGLQLLFYSVGIGQISSEVPQNLSASRPQDRQFILSSKKLLLSDSGFYLCAWSGAVQEAQYFGPGTRLLVL.

This clone was found a few times. The sample contains more than one DNA sequence encoding this CDR3. The chain recombines TRBV5-1 with TRBJ1-5; D unresolved. Trimming cost V 0 bases and J 2 bases, with 6 bases left between them. The CDR3 extends over 14 amino acids. Germline-derived CDR1 and CDR2 are SGHRS and YFSETQ. CDR3 region: CASSLAGGNQPQHF. CDR3 DNA sequence: TGCGCCAGCAGCTTGGCCGGGGGCAATCAGCCCCAGCATTTT.

The V call is TRBV9, the J call TRBJ2-3; a possible D gene is TRBD2 (5 bases). Trimming left V 4 bases short and J 3 bases short, with 12 bases between. This CDR3 comprises 14 residues. Germline CDR1 is SGDLS and CDR2 is YYNGEE. The chain's CDR3 is CASSPSGGTDTQYF. CDR3 bases: TGTGCCAGCAGCCCCAGCGGTGGGACAGATACGCAGTATTTT.

The V and J genes are TRBV5-1 and TRBJ2-5, with D unclear. The end of the DNA fits TRBJ2-7 better, so the J call may be wrong. The CDR3 spans 15 residues. Germline V CDR1 and CDR2: SGHRS, YFSETQ. CDR3 protein: CASSLAADSSYEQYF. The CDR3 coding sequence is TGCGCCAGCAGCTTGGCGGCGGATTCCTCCTACGAGCAGTACTTC.

The count of this clone is one. This rearrangement joins TRBV30 to TRBJ2-7, with 8 bases identical to TRBD2. Germline trimming cut 5 bases from V and 3 bases from J; bases unmatched to any gene: 6. From germline, CDR1 is GTSNPN and CDR2 SVGIG (reference sequence). The CDR3 extends over 13 amino acids. The CDR3 reads CAWGREGVYEQYF. CDR3 DNA: TGTGCCTGGGGTCGGGAGGGCGTCTACGAGCAGTACTTC. Combining the CDR3 with reference TRBV30 and TRBJ2-7 gives the whole variable domain SQTIHQWPATLVQPVGSPLSLECTVEGTSNPNLYWYRQAAGRGLQLLFYSVGIGQISSEVPQNLSASRPQDRQFILSSKKLLLSDSGFYLCAWGREGVYEQYFGPGTRLTVT.

The chain links TRBV19 to TRBJ1-2; 8 positions match TRBD1. The CDR3 sequence is 17 residues long. From germline, CDR1 is LNHDA and CDR2 SQIVND (reference sequence). Trimming took 6 bases from V and 0 from J; bases not matched to a gene: 12. The CDR3 here is CASSRRQGRSANYGYTF. For the CDR3, the DNA is TGTGCCAGTAGCCGGAGACAGGGGAGGTCGGCTAACTATGGCTACACCTTC.

V gene TRBV9 combines with J gene TRBJ2-7; D possibly matches TRBD1 or TRBD2 (6 bases each). V lost 3 bases and J 5 bases, leaving 15 bases between the germline ends. Germline CDR1 reads SGDLS; CDR2 reads YYNGEE. This CDR3 comprises 14 residues. CDR3: CASSGGGRQDEQYF. The CDR3, as DNA: TGTGCCAGCAGCGGTGGGGGGAGACAGGACGAGCAGTACTTC.

A note on this clone: Additional DNA sequences in this sample encode the identical CDR3. The V gene is TRBV18, the J gene TRBJ2-1; 8 nucleotides align to TRBD2. CDR1 is KGHSH and CDR2 is LQKENI in the germline V gene. Unmatched junction bases numbered 2, after V lost 3 bases and J lost 1 base. This CDR3 contains 15 residues. CDR3 region: CASSPLAGSYNEQFF. In nucleotides, the CDR3 is TGTGCCAGCTCACCCCTAGCGGGTTCCTACAATGAGCAGTTCTTC.

The V and J genes are TRBV7-3 and TRBJ1-2; possible D gene TRBD1, 5 bases. V lost 3 bases and J 3 bases, leaving 14 bases between the germline ends. Germline V gives CDR1 SGHTA, CDR2 FQGTGA. The CDR3 runs to 15 residues. The CDR3 DNA reads as TGTGCCAGCAGCTTGGAAGCAGGGTTGCACTATGGCTACACCTTC. Its protein is CASSLEAGLHYGYTF.

This clone was counted once. The CDR3 loop is CASSQDGTANNSPLHF. The CDR3 DNA follows: TGTGCCAGCAGCCAAGATGGCACAGCCAATAATTCACCCCTCCACTTT. The V call is TRBV4-2, the J call TRBJ1-6; D is ambiguous. The CDR3 has 16 amino acids. V lost 0 bases and J 5 bases, leaving 11 bases between the germline ends. Germline CDR1 and CDR2: LGHNA and YNFKEQ.

The chain recombines TRBV2 with TRBJ1-5; 10 nucleotides agree with TRBD1. Germline CDR1 reads SNHLY; CDR2 reads FYNNEI. The ends lost 6 bases at V and 4 bases at J; junction bases unmatched: 18. This CDR3 comprises 19 residues. The CDR3 coding sequence is TGTGCCAGCAGCGCCGCCACGACAGGGGGCTCGTCTGGTAATCAGCCCCAGCATTTT. This encodes CASSAATTGGSSGNQPQHF.

A word on this clone: The sample holds other DNA sequences that translate to the same CDR3. This rearrangement joins TRBV7-2 to TRBJ2-5, with D perhaps matching TRBD1 or TRBD2 (6 bases each). Germline V gives CDR1 SGHTA, CDR2 FQGNSA. The CDR3 is 15 amino acids. Trimming left V 6 bases short and J 3 bases short, with 17 bases between. The CDR3 sequence is CASSSTGRREETQYF. The CDR3 DNA sequence: TGTGCCAGCAGTTCAACAGGGAGGAGGGAAGAGACCCAGTACTTC.

This clone was counted a single time. CDR3 bases: TGTGCCAGCAGCTTGCCGGGACAGAAAATGAACACTGAAGCTTTCTTT. It encodes CASSLPGQKMNTEAFF. The chain carries TRBV5-4 and TRBJ1-1, with 7 nucleotides matching TRBD1. The germline V gene has CDR1 SGHNT and CDR2 YYREEE (reference sequence). V shed 1 base, J shed 0 bases, and the junction held 6 bases outside the gene matches. The CDR3 consists of 16 residues.

Regarding this clone: The germline gene is not matched at one end of the junction; a read error may be the cause. The identical CDR3 is also encoded by other nucleotide sequences in the sample. The chain uses TRBV5-1 and TRBJ2-7; D is uncertain. The germline V gene has CDR1 SGHRS and CDR2 YFSETQ. There are 10 residues in the CDR3. This CDR3 reads CASSLNEQYF. As DNA, the CDR3 is TGCGCCAGCAGCTTGAACGAACAGTACTTC.

The V gene is TRBV5-1, the J gene TRBJ2-1; unclear D gene. The V and J ends lost 4 bases and 2 bases respectively, with 16 bases between them. The germline V gene encodes CDR1 SGHRS and CDR2 YFSETQ. The CDR3 totals 16 residues. The CDR3 region has the DNA TGCGCCAGCAGCCCCGGCCCCGTTAACGCCTACAATGAGCAGTTCTTC. This sequence encodes CASSPGPVNAYNEQFF.

J is TRBJ1-6 and V is TRBV6-1; unclear D gene. V lost 2 bases and J lost 0, with 14 bases in between. This CDR3 is built from 18 residues. CDR1 and CDR2 from the germline V gene are MNHNS and SASEGT. The CDR3 DNA follows: TGTGCCAGCAGTGAAATTTTGCCGGCTAGCTCCTATAATTCACCCCTCCACTTT. It codes for CASSEILPASSYNSPLHF.

The chain employs TRBV7-2 and TRBJ2-1; D remains ambiguous. The CDR3 extends over 17 amino acids. CDR1 SGHTA and CDR2 FQGNSA come from the germline V gene. V dropped 2 bases and J dropped 0 bases, with 14 bases sitting between them. The CDR3 bases are TGTGCCAGCAGCTTAAACACTCCAGTCAGCTCCTACAATGAGCAGTTCTTC. It specifies CASSLNTPVSSYNEQFF.

This sequence joins TRBV18 and TRBJ2-7; 9 bases match TRBD2. This CDR3 has 16 amino acids. Germline V gene sequence: CDR1 KGHSH, CDR2 LQKENI. V lost 3 bases and J lost 4; bases outside the gene matches: 10. CDR3 sequence reads: CASSPVSGSGGYEQYF. The CDR3 nucleotides read TGTGCCAGCTCACCCGTTAGCGGGAGCGGGGGGTACGAGCAGTACTTC.

The chain is built from TRBV19 and TRBJ2-1, with TRBD1 as a possible D gene (5 bases). The V gene's germline CDR1 is LNHDA and CDR2 SQIVND (reference sequence). V was cut by 5 bases and J by 9 bases, with 17 bases left in between. CDR3 length equals 14 residues. This CDR3 is CASSATYRSAEQFF. CDR3 DNA sequence: TGTGCCAGTAGTGCCACTTACAGGAGCGCTGAGCAGTTCTTC.

The J gene is TRBJ2-5, the V gene TRBV29-1, with D possibly matching TRBD1 (6 bases). Germline-derived CDR1 and CDR2 are SQVTM and ANQGSEA. V lost 7 bases to trimming and J lost 2 bases, with 17 bases between them. This CDR3 has 14 residues. The chain's CDR3 is CSAQSGTKQETQYF. The CDR3 nucleotides are TGCAGCGCCCAGTCAGGGACAAAGCAAGAGACCCAGTACTTC. Drawing the rest from reference TRBV29-1 and TRBJ2-5, the complete variable domain is SAVISQKPSRDICQRGTSLTIQCQVDSQVTMMFWYRQQPGQSLTLIATANQGSEATYESGFVIDKFPISRPNLTFSTLTVSNMSPEDSSIYLCSAQSGTKQETQYFGPGTRLLVL.

J is TRBJ1-1 and V is TRBV6-5; D may be TRBD1 (5 bases). From germline, CDR1 is MNHEY and CDR2 SVGAGI. With 2 bases removed from V and 5 bases from J, the gap between germline ends came to 18 bases. The CDR3 consists of 16 residues. CDR3 protein: CASSYTRWGGRTEAFF. The CDR3 region has the DNA TGTGCCAGCAGTTACACCCGCTGGGGCGGGCGTACTGAAGCTTTCTTT.

This clone was detected once. V usage is TRBV7-2 and J usage is TRBJ2-5; maybe TRBD2 (6 bases). Germline values: CDR1 SGHTA, CDR2 FQGNSA. Trimming stripped 2 bases from V and 4 bases from J, with 11 bases between. The CDR3 runs to 14 residues. Here the CDR3 reads CASSLRGFSETQYF. DNA for the CDR3: TGTGCCAGCAGCTTACGGGGGTTCTCAGAGACCCAGTACTTC.

This clone was seen a few times. The sample contains more than one DNA sequence encoding this CDR3. The V gene is TRBV18, the J gene TRBJ1-5; D unresolved. Per germline, CDR1 KGHSH and CDR2 LQKENI. The CDR3 covers 13 residues. Trimming shortened V by 2 bases and J by 4 bases, and 6 bases separated the two germline ends. CDR3 region: CASSPSGNQPQHF. The CDR3 DNA follows: TGTGCCAGCTCACCAAGTGGGAATCAGCCCCAGCATTTT. Based on the CDR3 plus reference TRBV18 and TRBJ1-5, the full variable domain is NAGVMQNPRHLVRRRGQEARLRCSPMKGHSHVYWYRQLPEEGLKFMVYLQKENIIDESGMPKERFSAEFPKEGPSILRIQQVVRGDSAAYFCASSPSGNQPQHFGDGTRLSIL.

The J gene is TRBJ2-6, the V gene TRBV30; no definite D call. V was cut by 7 bases and J by 0 bases, with 7 bases left in between. Germline-derived CDR1 and CDR2 are GTSNPN and SVGIG (reference sequence). This CDR3 has 13 residues. CDR3: CAFMRSGANVLTF. For the CDR3, the DNA is TGTGCCTTCATGCGCTCTGGGGCCAACGTCCTGACTTTC.

V gene TRBV19 combines with J gene TRBJ2-1; D might be TRBD2 (6 bases). In germline, CDR1 is LNHDA, CDR2 SQIVND (reference sequence). This CDR3 contains 15 residues. Trimming left V 6 bases short and J 4 bases short, with 16 bases between. CDR3 protein: CASSGGRDAYNEQFF. DNA of the CDR3: TGTGCCAGTAGCGGGGGACGGGACGCTTACAATGAGCAGTTCTTC.